The present T cell receptor (beta chain) was sequenced within a study of shared clonotypes between healthy human individuals. Study conclusions and caveats: Rarefaction showed sorted-subset sequencing was incomplete despite large depth.

Concerning this clone: Its antigen remains unidentified.

It was at deep level that the assay was run. It was across several immunoSEQ plates that each subset's genomic DNA was evenly split. Produced via immunoSEQ multiplex PCR; TCRdb's table is partial and in-frame only. The table has approximately 980,000 clones, more than 75% seen once. The source material was memory CD4+ T cells sorted from blood. Subset in this sample: CD45RA-negative fraction. The origin of this receptor is a man younger than 35 in good health.

In nucleotides, the CDR3 is TGTGCCAGGTCCGGGGGGCCCGTTAACTATGGCTACACCTTC. Residues: CARSGGPVNYGYTF. The chain is built from TRBV9 and TRBJ1-2, with D maybe TRBD1 (6 bases). The CDR3 consists of 14 residues. Germline CDR1 is SGDLS and CDR2 is YYNGEE. Trimming removed 8 bases at V and 1 base at J, with 15 bases between. The variable domain in full, with the rest retrieved from reference TRBV9 and TRBJ1-2, is DSGVTQTPKHLITATGQRVTLRCSPRSGDLSVYWYQQSLDQGLQFLIQYYNGEERAKGNILERFSAQQFPDLHSELNLSSLELGDSALYFCARSGGPVNYGYTFGSGTRLTVV.